The clone carrying this T cell receptor (beta chain) was counted at least ten times. Its target is unknown. Study-wide points: The larger-cohort validation was restricted to a single TCR beta V-J rearrangement rather than whole repertoires.

With 3 bases removed from V and 6 bases from J, the gap between germline ends came to 12 bases. Germline V gene data show CDR1 as MNHGY and CDR2 as SVAAGI. The CDR3 consists of 14 residues. Semi-nested PCR with Nested Universal Primer A followed constant-region reverse priming of full-length variable regions. In TCRdb, the 5' RACE reads were re-called with MiXCR into one record per CDR3 protein. The data show tens of thousands of distinct CDR3 sequences, less than 30% seen once. The sorted Tregs were CD4+CD25+CD127-/low cells. Specimen: tumor-infiltrating Tregs sorted from the breast tumor. The V gene is TRBV6-9, the J gene TRBJ2-1, with TRBD2 as a possible D gene (6 bases). This clonotype was obtained from a female donor with breast cancer. DNA for the CDR3: TGTGCCAGCAGTTACTCCATGGGGGGCAATGAGCAGTTCTTC. It translates to CASSYSMGGNEQFF.